This TCR beta chain comes out of a study of blood T cell repertoires in COVID-19. About the research overall: In each case, the material was cDNA or gDNA derived from T cells, B-cell-depleted T cells, or PBMCs.

As processed by the authors: Estimates of nucleated cell counts were drawn from the amplification of reference gene primers. Some clones are missing from TCRdb's copy, which holds only in-frame ones; the method was immunoSEQ multiplex PCR. V, J and clone size are taken as reported in that table, and D and trimming were inferred from the DNA itself. The data show approximately 150,000 clones, about 77% seen once. The CDR3 runs to 15 residues. Germline V gene data show CDR1 as MNHEY and CDR2 as SVGAGI. Trimming left V 8 bases short and J 3 bases short, with 19 bases between. The sequence was obtained from a man aged 55 to 70 with acute or convalescent COVID-19. V gene TRBV6-5 combines with J gene TRBJ1-1, with D uncertain. The sample consisted of peripheral blood. CDR3 protein: CASAGGAVTYTEAFF. CDR3 DNA sequence: TGTGCCAGCGCGGGAGGAGCAGTAACCTACACTGAAGCTTTCTTT.